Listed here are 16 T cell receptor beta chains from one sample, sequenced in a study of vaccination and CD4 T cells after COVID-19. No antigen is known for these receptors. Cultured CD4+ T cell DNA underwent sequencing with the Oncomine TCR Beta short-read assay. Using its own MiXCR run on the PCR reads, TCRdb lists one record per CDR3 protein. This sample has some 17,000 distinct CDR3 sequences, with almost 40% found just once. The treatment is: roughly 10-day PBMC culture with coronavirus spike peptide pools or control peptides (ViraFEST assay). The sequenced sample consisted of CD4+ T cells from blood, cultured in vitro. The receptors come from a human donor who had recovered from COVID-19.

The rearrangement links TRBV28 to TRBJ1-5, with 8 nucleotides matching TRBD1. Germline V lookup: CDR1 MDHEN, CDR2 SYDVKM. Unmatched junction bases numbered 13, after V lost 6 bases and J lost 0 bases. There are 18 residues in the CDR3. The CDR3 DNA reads TGTGCCAGCAGCCAGGACAGGGATCCCACGAATAGCAATCAGCCCCAGCATTTT. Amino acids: CASSQDRDPTNSNQPQHF. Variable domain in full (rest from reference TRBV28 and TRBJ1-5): DVKVTQSSRYLVKRTGEKVFLECVQDMDHENMFWYRQDPGLGLRLIYFSYDVKMKEKGDIPEGYSVSREKKERFSLILESASTNQTSMYLCASSQDRDPTNSNQPQHFGDGTRLSIL.

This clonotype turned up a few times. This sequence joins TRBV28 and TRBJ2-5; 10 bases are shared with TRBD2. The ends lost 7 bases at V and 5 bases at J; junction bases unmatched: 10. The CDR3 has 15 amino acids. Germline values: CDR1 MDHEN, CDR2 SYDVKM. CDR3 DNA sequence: TGTGCCAGCACCCTAGCGGGAGATAGGCAGGAGACCCAGTACTTC. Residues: CASTLAGDRQETQYF.

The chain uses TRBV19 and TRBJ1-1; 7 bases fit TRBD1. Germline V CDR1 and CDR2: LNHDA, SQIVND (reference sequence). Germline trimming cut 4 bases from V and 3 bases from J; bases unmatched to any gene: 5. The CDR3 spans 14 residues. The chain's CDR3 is CASSKDRTYTEAFF. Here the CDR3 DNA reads TGTGCCAGTAGTAAGGACAGGACCTACACTGAAGCTTTCTTT.

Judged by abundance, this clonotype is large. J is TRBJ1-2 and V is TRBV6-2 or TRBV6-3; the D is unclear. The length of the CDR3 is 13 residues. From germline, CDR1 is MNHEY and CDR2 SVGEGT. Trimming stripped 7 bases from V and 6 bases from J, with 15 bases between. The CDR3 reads CASTDWVYDGYTF. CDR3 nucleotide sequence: TGTGCCAGCACCGACTGGGTCTATGATGGCTACACCTTC.

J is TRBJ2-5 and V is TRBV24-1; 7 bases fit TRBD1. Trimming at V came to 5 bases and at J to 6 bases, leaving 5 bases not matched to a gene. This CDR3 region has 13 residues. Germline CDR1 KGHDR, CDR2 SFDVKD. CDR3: CATSAGGRQTQYF. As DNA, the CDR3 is TGTGCCACCAGTGCAGGGGGTAGGCAGACCCAGTACTTC.

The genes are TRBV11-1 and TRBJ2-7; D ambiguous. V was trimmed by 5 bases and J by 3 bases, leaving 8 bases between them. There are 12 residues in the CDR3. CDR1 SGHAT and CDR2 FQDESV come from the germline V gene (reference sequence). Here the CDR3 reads CASSASFYEQYF. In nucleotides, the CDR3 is TGTGCCAGCAGCGCTTCCTTCTACGAGCAGTACTTC.

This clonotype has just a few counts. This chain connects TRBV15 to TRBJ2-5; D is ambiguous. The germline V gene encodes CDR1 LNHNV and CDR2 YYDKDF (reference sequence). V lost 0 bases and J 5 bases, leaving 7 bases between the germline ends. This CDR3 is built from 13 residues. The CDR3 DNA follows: TGTGCCACCAGCAGAGAAGACACGGAGACCCAGTACTTC. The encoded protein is CATSREDTETQYF.

The CDR3 protein is CASSLSAQLSFNPEQFF. The CDR3 bases are TGTGCCAGCAGTTTATCGGCCCAACTCTCGTTTAATCCTGAGCAGTTCTTC. V usage is TRBV27 and J usage is TRBJ2-1; no definite D call. Per germline, CDR1 MNHEY and CDR2 SMNVEV (reference sequence). This CDR3 is built from 17 residues. V lost 0 bases, J lost 9 bases, and 21 bases lay in between.

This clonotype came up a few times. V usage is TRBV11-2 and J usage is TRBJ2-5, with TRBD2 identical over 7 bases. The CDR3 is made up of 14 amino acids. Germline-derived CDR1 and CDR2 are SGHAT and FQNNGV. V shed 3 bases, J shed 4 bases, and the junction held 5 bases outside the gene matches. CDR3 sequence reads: CASSLGGVGETQYF. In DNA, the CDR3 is TGTGCCAGCAGCTTGGGGGGGGTCGGAGAGACCCAGTACTTC. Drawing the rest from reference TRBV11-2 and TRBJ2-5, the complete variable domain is EAGVAQSPRYKIIEKRQSVAFWCNPISGHATLYWYQQILGQGPKLLIQFQNNGVVDDSQLPKDRFSAERLKGVDSTLKIQPAKLEDSAVYLCASSLGGVGETQYFGPGTRLLVL.

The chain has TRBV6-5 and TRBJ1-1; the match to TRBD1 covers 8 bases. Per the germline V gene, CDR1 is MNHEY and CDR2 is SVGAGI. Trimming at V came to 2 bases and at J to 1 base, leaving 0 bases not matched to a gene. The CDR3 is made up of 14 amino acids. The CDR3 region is CASSYDRGNTEAFF. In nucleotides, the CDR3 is TGTGCCAGCAGTTACGACAGGGGGAACACTGAAGCTTTCTTT.

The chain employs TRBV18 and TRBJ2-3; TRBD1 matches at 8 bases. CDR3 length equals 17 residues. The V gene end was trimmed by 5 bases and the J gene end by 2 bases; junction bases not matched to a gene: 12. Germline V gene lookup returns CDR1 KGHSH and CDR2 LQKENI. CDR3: CASSLTTGARPTDTQYF. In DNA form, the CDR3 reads TGTGCCAGCTCATTGACGACAGGGGCCAGACCCACAGATACGCAGTATTTT.

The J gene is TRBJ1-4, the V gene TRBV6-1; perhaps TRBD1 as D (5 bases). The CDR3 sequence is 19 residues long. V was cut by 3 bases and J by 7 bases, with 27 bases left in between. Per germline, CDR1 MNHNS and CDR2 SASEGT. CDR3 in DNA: TGTGCCAGCAGTGACCCCCCCCCTGAAGGCAGGGTTAGTGGTGAAAAACTGTTTTTT. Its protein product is CASSDPPPEGRVSGEKLFF.

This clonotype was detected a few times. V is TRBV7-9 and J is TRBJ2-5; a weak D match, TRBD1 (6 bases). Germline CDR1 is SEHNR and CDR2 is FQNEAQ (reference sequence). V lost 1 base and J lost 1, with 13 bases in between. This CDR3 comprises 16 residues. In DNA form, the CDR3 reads TGTGCCAGCAGCTTAGGCACGGACAGTCTCCAAGAGACCCAGTACTTC. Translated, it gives CASSLGTDSLQETQYF.

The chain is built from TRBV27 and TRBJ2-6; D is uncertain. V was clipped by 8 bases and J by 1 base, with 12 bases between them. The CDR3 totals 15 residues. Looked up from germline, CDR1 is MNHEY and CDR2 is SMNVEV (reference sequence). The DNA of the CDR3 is TGTGCCAGCCATAGCCTGGGTTCTGGGGCCAACGTCCTGACTTTC. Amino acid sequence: CASHSLGSGANVLTF.

CDR3 loop: CSAPGPNSYNSPLHF. Here the CDR3 DNA reads TGCAGTGCTCCAGGACCTAACTCCTATAATTCACCCCTCCACTTT. The V call is TRBV20-1, the J call TRBJ1-6; D not resolved. In germline, CDR1 is DFQATT, CDR2 SNEGSKA (reference sequence). The CDR3 extends over 15 amino acids. Trimming removed 5 bases at V and 0 bases at J, with 11 bases between.

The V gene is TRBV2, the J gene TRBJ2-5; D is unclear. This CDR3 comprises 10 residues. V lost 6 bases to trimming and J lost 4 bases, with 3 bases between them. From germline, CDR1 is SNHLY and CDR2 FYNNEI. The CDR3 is CASSLETQYF. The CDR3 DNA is TGTGCCAGCAGCCTAGAGACCCAGTACTTC.